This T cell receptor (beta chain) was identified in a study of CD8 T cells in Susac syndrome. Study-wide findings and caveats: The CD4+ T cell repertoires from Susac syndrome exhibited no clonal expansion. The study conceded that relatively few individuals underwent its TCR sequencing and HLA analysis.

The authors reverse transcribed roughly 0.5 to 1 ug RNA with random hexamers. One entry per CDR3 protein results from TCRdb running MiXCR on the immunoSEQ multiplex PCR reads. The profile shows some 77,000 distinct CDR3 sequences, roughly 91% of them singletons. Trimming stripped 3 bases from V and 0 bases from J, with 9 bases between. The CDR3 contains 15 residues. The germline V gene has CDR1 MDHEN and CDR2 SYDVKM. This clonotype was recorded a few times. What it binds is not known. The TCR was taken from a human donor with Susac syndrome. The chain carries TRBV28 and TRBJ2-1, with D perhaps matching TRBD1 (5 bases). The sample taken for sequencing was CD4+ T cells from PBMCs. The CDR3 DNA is TGTGCCAGCAGTTTGGCAGGGTCCTCCTACAATGAGCAGTTCTTC. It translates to CASSLAGSSYNEQFF.